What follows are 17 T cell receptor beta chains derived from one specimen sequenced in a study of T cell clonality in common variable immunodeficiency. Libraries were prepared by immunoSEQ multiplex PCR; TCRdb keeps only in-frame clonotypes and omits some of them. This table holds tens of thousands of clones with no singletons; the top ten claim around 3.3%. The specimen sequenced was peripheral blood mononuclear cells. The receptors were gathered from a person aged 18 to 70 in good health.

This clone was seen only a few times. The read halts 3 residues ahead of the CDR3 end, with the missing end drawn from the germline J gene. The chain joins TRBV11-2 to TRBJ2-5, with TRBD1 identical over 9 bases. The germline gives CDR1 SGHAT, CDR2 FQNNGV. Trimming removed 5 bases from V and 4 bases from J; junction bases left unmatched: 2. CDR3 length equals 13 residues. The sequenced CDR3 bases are TGTGCCAGCAGCCGGACAGGGGTAGAGACC. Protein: CASSRTGVET. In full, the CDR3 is CASSRTGVETQYF.

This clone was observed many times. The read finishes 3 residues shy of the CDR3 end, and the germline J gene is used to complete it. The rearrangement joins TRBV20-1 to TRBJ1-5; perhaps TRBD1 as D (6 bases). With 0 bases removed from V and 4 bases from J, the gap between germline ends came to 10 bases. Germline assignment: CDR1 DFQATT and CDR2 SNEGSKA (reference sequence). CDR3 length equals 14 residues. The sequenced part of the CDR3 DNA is TGCAGTGCTAGAGACGTTCAGGGGAATCAGCCC. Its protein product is CSARDVQGNQP. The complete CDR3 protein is CSARDVQGNQPQHF.

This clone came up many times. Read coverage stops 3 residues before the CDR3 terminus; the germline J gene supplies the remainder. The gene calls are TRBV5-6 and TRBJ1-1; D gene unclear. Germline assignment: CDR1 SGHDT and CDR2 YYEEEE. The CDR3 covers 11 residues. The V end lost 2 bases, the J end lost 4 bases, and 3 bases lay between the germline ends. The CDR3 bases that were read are TGTGCCAGCAGCTTCGGCACTGAA. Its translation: CASSFGTE. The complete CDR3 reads CASSFGTEAFF.

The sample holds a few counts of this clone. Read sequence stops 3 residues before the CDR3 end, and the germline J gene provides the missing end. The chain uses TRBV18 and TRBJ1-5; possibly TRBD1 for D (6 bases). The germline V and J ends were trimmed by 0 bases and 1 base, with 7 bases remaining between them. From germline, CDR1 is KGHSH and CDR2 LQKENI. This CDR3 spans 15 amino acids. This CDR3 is CASSPPGGSNQPQHF. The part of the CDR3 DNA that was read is TGTGCCAGCTCACCACCAGGGGGAAGCAATCAGCCC.

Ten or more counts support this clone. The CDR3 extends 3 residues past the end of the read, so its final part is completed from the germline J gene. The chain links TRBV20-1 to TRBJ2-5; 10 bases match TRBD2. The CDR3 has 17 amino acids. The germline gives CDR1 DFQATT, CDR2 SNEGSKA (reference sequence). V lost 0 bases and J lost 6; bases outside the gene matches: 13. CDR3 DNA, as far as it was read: TGCAGTGCTAGAGATAAAACGGCTAGCGGGAGAAAAAAGACC. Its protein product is CSARDKTASGRKKT. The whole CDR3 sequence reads CSARDKTASGRKKTQYF.

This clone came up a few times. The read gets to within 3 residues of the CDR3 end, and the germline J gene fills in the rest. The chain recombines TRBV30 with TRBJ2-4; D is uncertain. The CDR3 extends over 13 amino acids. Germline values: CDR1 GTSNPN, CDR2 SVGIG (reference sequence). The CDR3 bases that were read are TGTGCCAGCACCTCCCAGGCATTCTATGGT. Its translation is CASTSQAFYG. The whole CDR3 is CASTSQAFYGQYF.

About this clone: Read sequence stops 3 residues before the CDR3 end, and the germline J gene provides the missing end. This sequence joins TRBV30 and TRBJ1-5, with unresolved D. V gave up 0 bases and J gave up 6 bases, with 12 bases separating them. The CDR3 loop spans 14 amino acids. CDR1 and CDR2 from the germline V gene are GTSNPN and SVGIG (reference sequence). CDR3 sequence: CAWSVQPGSQPQHF. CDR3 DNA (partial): TGTGCCTGGAGTGTACAGCCGGGGTCTCAGCCC.

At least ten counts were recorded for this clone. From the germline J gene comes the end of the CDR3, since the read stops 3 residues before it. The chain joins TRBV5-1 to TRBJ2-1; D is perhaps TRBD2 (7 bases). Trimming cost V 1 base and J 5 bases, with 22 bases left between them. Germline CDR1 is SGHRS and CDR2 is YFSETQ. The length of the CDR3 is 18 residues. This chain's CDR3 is CASSLLVSGGGAHNEQFF. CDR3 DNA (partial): TGCGCCAGCAGCTTGTTGGTTTCAGGTGGGGGGGCTCACAATGAG.

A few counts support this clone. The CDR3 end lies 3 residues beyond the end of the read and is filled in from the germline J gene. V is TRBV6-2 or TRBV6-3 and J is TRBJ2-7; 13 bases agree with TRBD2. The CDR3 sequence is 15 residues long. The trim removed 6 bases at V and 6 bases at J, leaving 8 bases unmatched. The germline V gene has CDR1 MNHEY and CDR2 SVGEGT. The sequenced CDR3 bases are TGTGCCAGCAGCCTTGGACTAGCGGGAGCTCTCGAG. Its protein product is CASSLGLAGALE. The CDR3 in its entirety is CASSLGLAGALEQYF.

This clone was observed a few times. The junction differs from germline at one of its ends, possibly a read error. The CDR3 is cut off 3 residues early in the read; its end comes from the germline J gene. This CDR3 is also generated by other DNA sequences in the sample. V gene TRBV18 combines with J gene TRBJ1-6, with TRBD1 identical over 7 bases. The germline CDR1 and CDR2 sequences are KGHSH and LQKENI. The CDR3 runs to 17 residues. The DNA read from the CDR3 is TGCGCCAGCTCACCCTTTCCCCGGGGACAGCAGAATTCACCC. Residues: CASSPFPRGQQNSP. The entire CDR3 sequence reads CASSPFPRGQQNSPLHF.

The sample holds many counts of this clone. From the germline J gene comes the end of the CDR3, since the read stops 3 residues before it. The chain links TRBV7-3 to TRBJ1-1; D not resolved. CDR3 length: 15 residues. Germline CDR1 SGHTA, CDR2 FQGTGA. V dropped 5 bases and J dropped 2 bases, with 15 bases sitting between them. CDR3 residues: CASSPNVGPNTEAFF. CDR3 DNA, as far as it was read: TGTGCCAGCAGCCCAAATGTGGGCCCTAACACTGAA.

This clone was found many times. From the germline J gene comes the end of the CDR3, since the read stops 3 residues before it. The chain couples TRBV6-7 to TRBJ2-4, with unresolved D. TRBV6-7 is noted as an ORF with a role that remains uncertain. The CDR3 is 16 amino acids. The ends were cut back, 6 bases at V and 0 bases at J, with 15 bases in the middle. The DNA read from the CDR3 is TGTGCCAGCAGCCCGAGGCCCTCCTTAGCCAAAAACATT. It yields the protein CASSPRPSLAKNI. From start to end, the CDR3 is CASSPRPSLAKNIQYF.

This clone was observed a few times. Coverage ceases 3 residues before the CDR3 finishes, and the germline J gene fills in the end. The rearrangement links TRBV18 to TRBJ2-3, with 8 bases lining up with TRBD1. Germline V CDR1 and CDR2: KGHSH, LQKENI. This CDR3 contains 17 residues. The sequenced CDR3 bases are TGTGCCAGCTCACCACCGTTAGGGGGGACAGGAAATCAGCCG. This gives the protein CASSPPLGGTGNQP. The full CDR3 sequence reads CASSPPLGGTGNQPQYF.

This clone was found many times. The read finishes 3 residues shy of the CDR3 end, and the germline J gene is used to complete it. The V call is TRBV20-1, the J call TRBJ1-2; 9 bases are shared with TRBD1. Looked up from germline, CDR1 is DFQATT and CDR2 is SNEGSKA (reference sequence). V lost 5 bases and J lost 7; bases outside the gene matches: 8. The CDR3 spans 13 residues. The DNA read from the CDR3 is TGCAGTGCTCAACAACAGGGGGCGGGTGGC. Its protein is CSAQQQGAGG. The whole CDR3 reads CSAQQQGAGGYTF.

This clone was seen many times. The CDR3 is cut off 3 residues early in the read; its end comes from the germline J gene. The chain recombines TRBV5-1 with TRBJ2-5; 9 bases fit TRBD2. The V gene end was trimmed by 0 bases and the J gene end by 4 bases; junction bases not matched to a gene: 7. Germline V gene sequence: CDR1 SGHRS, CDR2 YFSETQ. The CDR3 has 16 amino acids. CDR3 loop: CASSLAIAGEGETQYF. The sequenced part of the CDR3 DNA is TGCGCCAGCAGCTTGGCAATAGCGGGAGAAGGAGAGACC. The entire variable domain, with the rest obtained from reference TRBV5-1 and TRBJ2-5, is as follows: KAGVTQTPRYLIKTRGQQVTLSCSPISGHRSVSWYQQTPGQGLQFLFEYFSETQRNKGNFPGRFSGRQFSNSRSEMNVSTLELGDSALYLCASSLAIAGEGETQYFGPGTRLLVL.

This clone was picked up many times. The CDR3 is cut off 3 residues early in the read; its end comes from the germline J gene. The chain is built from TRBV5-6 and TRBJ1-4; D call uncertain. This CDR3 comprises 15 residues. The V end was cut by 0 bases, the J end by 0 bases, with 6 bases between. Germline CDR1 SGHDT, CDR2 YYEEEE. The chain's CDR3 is CASSLGPATNEKLFF. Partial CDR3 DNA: TGTGCCAGCAGCTTGGGGCCTGCAACTAATGAAAAA.

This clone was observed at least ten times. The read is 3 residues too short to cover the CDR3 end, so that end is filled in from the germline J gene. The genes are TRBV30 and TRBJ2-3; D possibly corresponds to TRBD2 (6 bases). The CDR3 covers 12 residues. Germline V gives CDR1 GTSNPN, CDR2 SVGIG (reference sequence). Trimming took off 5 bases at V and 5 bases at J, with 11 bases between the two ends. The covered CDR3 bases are TGTGCCTGGTCCCTGGGGGGAGATACG. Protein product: CAWSLGGDT. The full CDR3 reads CAWSLGGDTQYF. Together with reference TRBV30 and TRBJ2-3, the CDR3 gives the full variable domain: SQTIHQWPATLVQPVGSPLSLECTVEGTSNPNLYWYRQAAGRGLQLLFYSVGIGQISSEVPQNLSASRPQDRQFILSSKKLLLSDSGFYLCAWSLGGDTQYFGPGTRLTVL.